This T cell receptor beta chain appears in the sequencing data of a study of shared clonotypes between healthy human individuals. Whole-study findings and limits: Among non-shared clonotypes, generation probabilities were lower than among those shared by all four donors. Rarefaction showed that sequencing of sorted subsets was incomplete (despite large depth).

Sequencing was performed with immunoSEQ multiplex PCR; in TCRdb, only in-frame clones are kept and a portion is missing. The data hold 2 million to 3 million clones, with over 85% observed a single time. CD4+ cell separation produced CD45RA+ naive and CD45RA-negative memory subsets. Turning to this clone: The target antigen is unknown.

V gave up 6 bases and J gave up 4 bases, with 12 bases separating them. Looked up from germline, CDR1 is KGHSH and CDR2 is LQKENI. The CDR3 contains 13 residues. The receptor's source is a man younger than 30 in good health. Some clones in this sample may be carry-over from other donors' samples. The V call is TRBV18, the J call TRBJ2-5; D gene uncertain. The specimen was naive CD4+ T cells from PBMCs. Subset: CD45RA+ positively selected. The CDR3 sequence: CASSLLTLETQYF. The CDR3 region has the DNA TGTGCCAGCTCGTTGCTTACCTTAGAGACCCAGTACTTC. The whole variable domain, remainder taken from reference TRBV18 and TRBJ2-5, is NAGVMQNPRHLVRRRGQEARLRCSPMKGHSHVYWYRQLPEEGLKFMVYLQKENIIDESGMPKERFSAEFPKEGPSILRIQQVVRGDSAAYFCASSLLTLETQYFGPGTRLLVL.